A single TCR beta chain is shown here with its context. Antigen: not known. Library preparation (for TCRbeta) was performed with unique molecular identifiers. TCRdb re-derived calls from the PCR reads in MiXCR, one entry per CDR3 protein. The sample shows about 310,000 distinct CDR3 sequences, around 20% of them seen only once. The data were obtained in a study of T-cell reconstitution after alpha-beta-depleted transplantation in children. CDR1 and CDR2 from the germline V gene are SGHTA and FQGNSA. The V and J ends lost 5 bases and 0 bases respectively, with 11 bases between them. CDR3 size: 15 residues. Study-wide results and caveats: Several patients had high TCRbeta diversity at day 60; it came from surviving recipient T cells and thymic progenitors. Reportedly, only several hundred clones from non-depleted graft cells drove alpha-beta T-cell counts at about two months.

This receptor was taken from a male patient younger than 18 who had a stem cell transplant for acute lymphoblastic leukemia, so the T cells may come from the graft donor. Specimen: PBMCs, mostly from graft donor cells, collected 180 days after TCRalphabeta/CD19-depleted stem cell transplant. The chain has TRBV7-2 and TRBJ1-5; D may be TRBD1 (6 bases). The CDR3 reads CASSTTGYSNQPQHF. The CDR3 bases are TGTGCCAGCAGCACAACAGGGTATAGCAATCAGCCCCAGCATTTT.